Following are 2 T cell receptor beta chains from one sample sequenced in a study of blood T cell repertoires in COVID-19 (TCRdb year 2020). Receptors were amplified or captured by the immunoSEQ multiplex PCR assay. TCRdb took this table from immuneACCESS and kept in-frame rearrangements with V and J called. Such tables lack part of the clones; where checked against another copy, unresolved V genes explain under half of the gap, and the rest is unexplained. For this sample there are 180,000 or so clones; 65% to 90% appear just once. The top ten clones comprise 8% to 10% of the sample. The sequencing sample was made of peripheral blood. All receptors come from a man aged 55 to 70 with acute or convalescent COVID-19.

The J gene is TRBJ1-1, the V gene TRBV10-3, with 10 bases identical to TRBD1. The germline V gene has CDR1 ENHRY and CDR2 SYGVKD. J was trimmed by 1 base and V by 6 bases; bases with no gene match: 2. The CDR3 contains 14 residues. DNA for the CDR3: TGTGCCATCAGGGGACAGGGGACGAACACTGAAGCTTTCTTT. Its protein product is CAIRGQGTNTEAFF.

The chain employs TRBV18 and TRBJ2-1, with 9 bases identical to TRBD2. This CDR3 is built from 15 residues. CDR1 KGHSH and CDR2 LQKENI come from the germline V gene. Trimming cost V 3 bases and J 6 bases; bases outside gene matches: 6. The CDR3 coding sequence is TGTGCCAGCTCACCCCCGGGACTAGCTGGCAATGAGCAGTTCTTC. Encoded protein: CASSPPGLAGNEQFF.